The rows below give T cell receptor beta chains drawn from one sample of a study of vaccination and CD4 T cells after COVID-19. These TCRs' antigens remain unknown. TCRdb re-analysed the PCR reads in MiXCR, keeping a single row per CDR3 protein. The sample lists more than 15,000 distinct CDR3 sequences; roughly 40% were seen once. Sequenced: CD4+ T cells from blood, cultured in vitro. All receptors come from a human donor who had recovered from COVID-19. Each CDR3 is given with its conserved first and last residue. The D gene is left open where the match is weak. Where a row states a size, it is once, few, many or the class of an expanded clone; other rows omit it.

>TRBJ2-5|-|TRBV30|-
TGTGCCTGGAGACGCAGGGCCAACGAAGGAGAGACCCAGTACTTC
CAWRRRANEGETQYF
>TRBJ1-5|-|TRBV4-1|-
TGCGCCAGCAGCCAAATACAGGTTCCCGAAGGAAAAAATCAGCCCCAGCATTTT
CASSQIQVPEGKNQPQHF
>TRBJ2-3|few|TRBV7-2|-
TGTGCCAGCAGCTTTACAAAGTCAGATACGCAGTATTTT
CASSFTKSDTQYF
>TRBJ2-1|few|TRBV18|TRBD2
TGTGCCAGCTCACCGCCCGTCGGAGCGGGAGGCTGGTACAATGAGCAGTTCTTC
CASSPPVGAGGWYNEQFF
>TRBJ2-5|-|TRBV5-1|-
TGCGCCAGCAGCGCCCGGGAGCCATTGTCAACTAGACAGAAAGAGACCCAGTACTTC
CASSAREPLSTRQKETQYF
>TRBJ2-3|-|TRBV18|-
TGTGCCAGCTCACCACCCGTGGGTACTAGCACAGATACGCAGTATTTT
CASSPPVGTSTDTQYF
>TRBJ1-6|-|TRBV20-1|-
TGCAGTGCTAGTGGCTCATTGAGCTCCTATAATTCACCCCTCCACTTT
CSASGSLSSYNSPLHF
>TRBJ2-5|-|TRBV12-5|-
TGTGCTAGCTCGGACGGTCAAGAGACCCAGTACTTC
CASSDGQETQYF
>TRBJ2-1|-|TRBV30|TRBD2
TGTGCCTGGAGTCCCCTCTTAGCGGGAGGGCCTGATGAGCAGTTCTTC
CAWSPLLAGGPDEQFF
>TRBJ1-5|-|TRBV4-2|-
TGTGCCAGCAGCCAAGAACTGAGTTATAGCAATCAGCCCCAGCATTTT
CASSQELSYSNQPQHF
>TRBJ1-5|few|TRBV20-1|-
TGCAGTGGTTTGACAGGAGTCAGCAATCAGCCCCAGCATTTT
CSGLTGVSNQPQHF
>TRBJ1-6|few|TRBV10-3|-
TGTGCCATCAGAACAGGGAACTCACCCCTCCACTTT
CAIRTGNSPLHF
>TRBJ1-1|-|TRBV20-1|-
TGCAGTGCTAGGGGAACCGAAAGCTCCTGGCTAAGCACTGAAGCTTTCTTT
CSARGTESSWLSTEAFF
>TRBJ1-2|-|TRBV21-1|-
TGTGCCAGCAGTCGGTCACACCACTATGGCTACACCTTC
CASSRSHHYGYTF
>TRBJ1-5|-|TRBV20-1|-
TGCAGTGCTAGTTGGGGTTCGGGGAATCAGCCCCAGCATTTT
CSASWGSGNQPQHF
>TRBJ2-5|medium-sized|TRBV24-1|-
TGTGCCACCGCGGCTGGCGGGAACCAAGAGACCCAGTACTTC
CATAAGGNQETQYF
>TRBJ2-3|-|TRBV19|TRBD2
TGTGCCAGTAGTGCTAGCGGGGGCGCAGATACGCAGTATTTT
CASSASGGADTQYF
>TRBJ2-1|-|TRBV7-2|-
TGTGCCAGCAGCTCGGACAACCTCAATGAGCAGTTCTTC
CASSSDNLNEQFF
>TRBJ2-1|-|TRBV19|-
TGTGCCAGCGCGACAGCAGGAGGAGGGTCCCACCGAGGTGAGCAGTTCTTC
CASATAGGGSHRGEQFF
>TRBJ2-5|few|TRBV20-1|-
TGCAGTGCTAGAGATTTTCGGGTCGGAGGAGAGACCCAGTACTTC
CSARDFRVGGETQYF
>TRBJ1-5|few|TRBV30|-
TGTGCCTGGAGTCCCGGGACACTTTATAGCAATCAGCCCCAGCATTTT
CAWSPGTLYSNQPQHF
>TRBJ2-3|-|TRBV28|TRBD2
TGTGCCAGCAGTTCGAGGACTAGCGCTTACACAGATACGCAGTATTTT
CASSSRTSAYTDTQYF
>TRBJ2-7|-|TRBV20-1|TRBD1
TGCAGTGCTTTAGGGACAGGGAACTACGAGCAGTACTTC
CSALGTGNYEQYF
>TRBJ2-6|-|TRBV5-1|-
TGCGCCAGCAGCGGACACTCTGGGGCCAACGTCCTGACTTTC
CASSGHSGANVLTF
>TRBJ2-7|-|TRBV5-1|TRBD2
TGCGCCAGCAGCGCACTAACTAGCGGGACGTACGAGCAGTACTTC
CASSALTSGTYEQYF
>TRBJ2-7|few|TRBV20-1|TRBD2
TGCAGTGCTGCCGGGACTAGCGGGGGCCGGGGCTCCTACGAGCAGTACTTC
CSAAGTSGGRGSYEQYF